This paragraph covers one T cell receptor (beta chain) sequence. Source study methods: Amplified reference gene primers provided the basis for estimating nucleated cell counts. Data came from immunoSEQ multiplex PCR; TCRdb stores just in-frame clones and leaves some out. The DNA was the basis for D and trimming; V, J and clone size are from that table. This sample carries about 52,000 clones, 89% of them seen once, and the ten largest clones take approximately 8.8%. This sample stems from a study of blood T cell repertoires in COVID-19. The wider study: Sites in the United States, Italy and Spain provided acute and convalescent COVID-19 samples. PBMCs, B-cell-depleted T cells, or T cells were the source of the cDNA or gDNA that made up the material.

Trimming cost V 1 base and J 3 bases; bases outside gene matches: 4. The CDR3 length is 16 residues. Germline V gene data show CDR1 as MGHRA and CDR2 as YSYEKL. This sequence joins TRBV4-1 and TRBJ2-3, with 10 bases matching TRBD2. Sample: peripheral blood. This receptor was identified in a man older than 75 with active or convalescent COVID-19. CDR3 region: CASSQGPAGGTDTQYF. CDR3 DNA sequence: TGCGCCAGCAGCCAAGGACCAGCGGGAGGGACAGATACGCAGTATTTT.